What follows are 17 T cell receptor beta chains derived from one specimen sequenced in a study of blood T cell repertoires in COVID-19. Profiled with immunoSEQ multiplex PCR; TCRdb holds only in-frame clones, not every one. Of 9,900 or so clones listed, roughly 90% are singletons. The sample consisted of peripheral blood. All receptors come from a human donor in a cohort sampled during active COVID-19.

V and J are TRBV5-1 and TRBJ1-4; the match to TRBD1 covers 8 bases. CDR1 and CDR2 (germline): SGHRS, YFSETQ. Losses at the gene ends were 6 bases for V and 8 bases for J; bases not matched to a gene: 9. This CDR3 region has 14 residues. This CDR3 reads CASTTGQGNEKLFF. The CDR3 DNA reads as TGCGCCAGCACCACTGGACAGGGTAACGAAAAACTGTTTTTT.

J is TRBJ1-3 and V is TRBV6-6; no clear D. This CDR3 contains 12 residues. The ends were cut back, 6 bases at V and 7 bases at J, with 10 bases in the middle. The germline V gene encodes CDR1 MNHNY and CDR2 SVGAGI (reference sequence). CDR3 in amino acids: CASSRPRNTIYF. DNA for the CDR3: TGTGCCAGCAGCCGCCCCCGGAACACCATATATTTT.

This clone has a handful of counts. The V gene is TRBV6-6, the J gene TRBJ1-1; D not certain. Germline CDR1 reads MNHNY; CDR2 reads SVGAGI (reference sequence). V was shortened by 0 bases and J by 2 bases, with 10 bases between the two germline ends. This CDR3 region has 15 residues. CDR3 amino acids: CASSYSRGDNTEAFF. Here the CDR3 DNA reads TGTGCCAGCAGTTACTCGCGGGGTGACAACACTGAAGCTTTCTTT.

This sequence joins TRBV12-3 or TRBV12-4 and TRBJ2-7; D is possibly TRBD2 (5 bases). The CDR3 is 13 residues long. Trimming removed 0 bases from V and 7 bases from J, with 10 bases in between. CDR3 region: CASSLAETGEQYF. In nucleotides, the CDR3 is TGTGCCAGCAGTTTAGCGGAGACGGGGGAGCAGTACTTC.

This clone was seen a single time. The chain recombines TRBV27 with TRBJ2-7, with D maybe TRBD1 (5 bases). The CDR3 consists of 13 residues. Germline V gene sequence: CDR1 MNHEY, CDR2 SMNVEV (reference sequence). V lost 7 bases and J lost 1, with 11 bases in between. The CDR3 nucleotides are TGTGCCAGCACCCCCAGGGATTCCTACGAGCAGTACTTC. Protein sequence: CASTPRDSYEQYF.

This clone occurred once. The gene calls are TRBV7-2 and TRBJ2-7; tentative D call: TRBD1 (5 bases). The CDR3 runs 13 residues. V gave up 3 bases and J gave up 4 bases, with 10 bases separating them. CDR1 and CDR2 (germline): SGHTA, FQGNSA. CDR3 protein: CASSFDRQYEQYF. CDR3 coding DNA: TGTGCCAGCAGCTTCGACAGACAATACGAGCAGTACTTC.

The chain has TRBV5-1 and TRBJ2-3, with a weak D call TRBD1 (6 bases). CDR1 is SGHRS, CDR2 YFSETQ, per germline. The CDR3 length is 13 residues. Trimming stripped 5 bases from V and 3 bases from J, with 10 bases between. The CDR3 DNA reads as TGCGCCAGCAGAGGGGACAAGACAGATACGCAGTATTTT. Its translation is CASRGDKTDTQYF.

This chain connects TRBV9 to TRBJ2-3; 9 bases fit TRBD2. The length of the CDR3 is 14 residues. Germline V gives CDR1 SGDLS, CDR2 YYNGEE. With V trimmed by 6 bases and J by 2 bases, 4 bases remained unmatched. The CDR3 bases are TGTGCCAGCAACGCGGGGGGGGCCACAGATACGCAGTATTTT. It encodes CASNAGGATDTQYF.

V is TRBV19 and J is TRBJ1-3, with D unresolved. Germline assignment: CDR1 LNHDA and CDR2 SQIVND (reference sequence). The length of the CDR3 is 12 residues. V was shortened by 3 bases and J by 3 bases, with 3 bases between the two germline ends. The CDR3 DNA follows: TGTGCCAGTAGTATTCGTGGAAACACCATATATTTT. Its translation is CASSIRGNTIYF. The whole variable domain, remainder taken from reference TRBV19 and TRBJ1-3, is DGGITQSPKYLFRKEGQNVTLSCEQNLNHDAMYWYRQDPGQGLRLIYYSQIVNDFQKGDIAEGYSVSREKKESFPLTVTSAQKNPTAFYLCASSIRGNTIYFGEGSWLTVV.

CDR3 nucleotides: TGTGCCAGCAGCCCGCAACAGGGGTTGAGCACTGAAGCTTTCTTT. It is translated as CASSPQQGLSTEAFF. The J gene is TRBJ1-1, the V gene TRBV5-6; TRBD1 matches 7 bases. With 4 bases clipped from V and 4 bases from J, the junction kept 10 bases outside the gene matches. This CDR3 has 15 amino acids. The V gene's germline CDR1 is SGHDT and CDR2 YYEEEE.

A remark on this clone: Its ends do not fully match the called genes, so a read error is possible. The chain couples TRBV13 to TRBJ1-5; D is unresolved. Looked up from germline, CDR1 is PRHDT and CDR2 is FYEKMQ (reference sequence). The CDR3 runs to 15 residues. The CDR3 nucleotides are TGTGCCAGCAGCCTAGGACGGGAGTCTAATCAGCCCCAGCATTTT. This codes for CASSLGRESNQPQHF.

V and J are TRBV6-5 and TRBJ2-7; TRBD2 matches at 7 bases. The trim removed 6 bases at V and 0 bases at J, leaving 8 bases unmatched. The CDR3 contains 15 residues. Germline V gives CDR1 MNHEY, CDR2 SVGAGI. CDR3 loop: CASSRVGGSSYEQYF. In nucleotides, the CDR3 is TGTGCCAGCAGCCGCGTGGGGGGGAGCTCCTACGAGCAGTACTTC.

V usage is TRBV4-3 and J usage is TRBJ2-2; 7 bases are shared with TRBD2. V shed 0 bases and J 4 bases; nucleotides not matched to a gene: 8. Germline V gives CDR1 LGHNA, CDR2 YSLEER. The CDR3 sequence is 17 residues long. The CDR3 DNA reads TGCGCCAGCAGCCAAGAGATCAGCGGGGCGCGCACCGGGGAGCTGTTTTTT. Its translation is CASSQEISGARTGELFF.

The V and J genes are TRBV7-2 and TRBJ1-1, with 7 positions matching TRBD1. This CDR3 has 14 amino acids. V lost 1 base and J lost 5; bases outside the gene matches: 4. The germline V gene encodes CDR1 SGHTA and CDR2 FQGNSA. The CDR3 coding sequence is TGTGCCAGCAGCTTAGTTCAGGGGGTGACTGAAGCTTTCTTT. Encoded protein: CASSLVQGVTEAFF.

The V and J genes are TRBV19 and TRBJ1-2; D possibly corresponds to TRBD1 (5 bases). Trimming removed 4 bases at V and 2 bases at J, with 8 bases between. The CDR3 length is 13 residues. CDR1 and CDR2 from the germline V gene are LNHDA and SQIVND (reference sequence). CDR3 DNA: TGTGCCAGTAGTAACAGGCCGAACTATGGCTACACCTTC. Protein product: CASSNRPNYGYTF. The full variable domain, rest sourced from reference TRBV19 and TRBJ1-2, is DGGITQSPKYLFRKEGQNVTLSCEQNLNHDAMYWYRQDPGQGLRLIYYSQIVNDFQKGDIAEGYSVSREKKESFPLTVTSAQKNPTAFYLCASSNRPNYGYTFGSGTRLTVV.

This clone was seen once. This chain uses TRBV6-5 with TRBJ2-2, with D possibly being TRBD1 (6 bases). Germline CDR1 reads MNHEY; CDR2 reads SVGAGI. This CDR3 region has 15 residues. The V end lost 10 bases, the J end lost 6 bases, and 21 bases lay between the germline ends. CDR3 protein: CATSPGTSWAGELFF. CDR3 nucleotide sequence: TGTGCCACCTCCCCAGGGACAAGCTGGGCCGGGGAGCTGTTTTTT.

This sequence joins TRBV5-1 and TRBJ2-1, with TRBD2 identical over 8 bases. Trimming took 0 bases from V and 4 from J; bases not matched to a gene: 9. CDR1 and CDR2 from the germline V gene are SGHRS and YFSETQ. The length of the CDR3 is 17 residues. CDR3 sequence (DNA): TGCGCCAGCAGCTTGGAGAGTTTGCGGGGGGCTTACAATGAGCAGTTCTTC. It encodes CASSLESLRGAYNEQFF.